This is a list of T cell receptor beta chains from one sample in a study of Ad26.COV2.S vaccination and SARS-CoV-2 variants. Libraries were prepared by immunoSEQ multiplex PCR; TCRdb keeps only in-frame clonotypes and omits some of them. The sample comprises hundreds of thousands of clones, approximately 84% of which are singletons, and 2.5% to 3.5% rests with the top ten. This sample comprised peripheral blood, obtained in a trial of Ad26.COV2.S vaccine versus placebo. The receptors stem from a person aged 18-65 years who received the Ad26.COV2.S COVID-19 vaccine or a placebo. The CDR3 runs from the conserved cysteine through the conserved F or W. Fields, in order: CDR3 protein, CDR3 DNA, V gene, D gene, clone size, J gene. The D gene is left open where the match is weak. Clone sizes are given selectively: once, few, many, or a class where the clone is expanded.

CDR3 protein: CASSDQGHYGYTF
CDR3 DNA: TGTGCCAGCAGTGATCAGGGCCACTATGGCTACACCTTC
V gene: TRBV2
D gene: -
clone size: -
J gene: TRBJ1-2

CDR3 protein: CASSQELGGHGYTF
CDR3 DNA: TGTGCCAGCAGCCAAGAACTGGGGGGTCATGGCTACACCTTC
V gene: TRBV14
D gene: -
clone size: -
J gene: TRBJ1-2

CDR3 protein: CASSFLVVNTGELFF
CDR3 DNA: TGCGCCAGCAGCTTTCTGGTAGTGAACACCGGGGAGCTGTTTTTT
V gene: TRBV5-1
D gene: -
clone size: -
J gene: TRBJ2-2

CDR3 protein: CASSLAGGLGEQYF
CDR3 DNA: TGTGCCAGCAGCTTAGCGGGAGGGCTAGGGGAGCAGTACTTC
V gene: TRBV5-4
D gene: TRBD2
clone size: few
J gene: TRBJ2-7

CDR3 protein: CASSKGQGGFYEQFF
CDR3 DNA: TGTGCCAGCAGCAAAGGACAGGGGGGTTTTTATGAGCAGTTCTTC
V gene: TRBV28
D gene: TRBD1
clone size: -
J gene: TRBJ2-1

CDR3 protein: CASSFRDGGSYEQYF
CDR3 DNA: TGCGCCAGCAGCTTCCGGGACGGCGGATCCTACGAGCAGTACTTC
V gene: TRBV5-1
D gene: -
clone size: -
J gene: TRBJ2-7

CDR3 protein: CASSLLGDTQYF
CDR3 DNA: TGTGCCAGCAGCTTATTAGGAGATACGCAGTATTTT
V gene: TRBV7-2
D gene: -
clone size: -
J gene: TRBJ2-3

CDR3 protein: CASGGTSVLDEQFF
CDR3 DNA: TGTGCCAGCGGCGGGACTAGCGTTTTGGATGAGCAGTTCTTC
V gene: TRBV2
D gene: TRBD2
clone size: -
J gene: TRBJ2-1

CDR3 protein: CASSWGPTYEQYF
CDR3 DNA: TGTGCCAGCAGTTGGGGGCCGACCTACGAGCAGTACTTC
V gene: TRBV27
D gene: -
clone size: once
J gene: TRBJ2-7

CDR3 protein: CASRFDRGYEQYF
CDR3 DNA: TGTGCCAGCCGATTCGACAGGGGGTACGAGCAGTACTTC
V gene: TRBV27
D gene: TRBD1
clone size: -
J gene: TRBJ2-7

CDR3 protein: CSVSTDTQYF
CDR3 DNA: TGCAGTGTCTCTACAGATACGCAGTATTTT
V gene: TRBV20-1
D gene: -
clone size: -
J gene: TRBJ2-3

CDR3 protein: CASSEGGQPQHF
CDR3 DNA: TGTGCCAGCAGTGAAGGGGGGCAGCCCCAGCATTTT
V gene: TRBV2
D gene: -
clone size: -
J gene: TRBJ1-5

CDR3 protein: CASSRLAVSTDTQYF
CDR3 DNA: TGTGCCAGCAGTCGACTAGCGGTGAGCACAGATACGCAGTATTTT
V gene: TRBV6-2/TRBV6-3
D gene: TRBD2
clone size: -
J gene: TRBJ2-3

CDR3 protein: CASSSLFSGRNEKLFF
CDR3 DNA: TGTGCCAGCAGTTCCCTTTTTTCAGGTCGTAATGAAAAACTGTTTTTT
V gene: TRBV6-5
D gene: -
clone size: -
J gene: TRBJ1-4

CDR3 protein: CASSEWASGRRYEQFF
CDR3 DNA: TGTGCCAGCAGTGAATGGGCTAGCGGGAGGAGGTATGAGCAGTTCTTC
V gene: TRBV2
D gene: TRBD2
clone size: -
J gene: TRBJ2-1

CDR3 protein: CASSFSGVEQFF
CDR3 DNA: TGTGCCAGCAGTTTTTCTGGGGTTGAGCAGTTCTTC
V gene: TRBV2
D gene: -
clone size: -
J gene: TRBJ2-1

CDR3 protein: CAWMDPQGGFNSGANVLTF
CDR3 DNA: TGTGCCTGGATGGACCCCCAGGGGGGGTTTAACTCTGGGGCCAACGTCCTGACTTTC
V gene: TRBV30
D gene: -
clone size: -
J gene: TRBJ2-6

CDR3 protein: CASSLQGADEKLFF
CDR3 DNA: TGCGCCAGCAGCTTACAGGGGGCGGATGAAAAACTGTTTTTT
V gene: TRBV5-1
D gene: TRBD1
clone size: few
J gene: TRBJ1-4

CDR3 protein: CAWSGGSAGPDTQYF
CDR3 DNA: TGTGCCTGGTCCGGCGGCTCAGCCGGGCCAGATACGCAGTATTTT
V gene: TRBV30
D gene: -
clone size: -
J gene: TRBJ2-3

CDR3 protein: CASSSATGGRNTGELFF
CDR3 DNA: TGCGCCAGCAGCTCGGCAACGGGGGGCCGGAACACCGGGGAGCTGTTTTTT
V gene: TRBV5-1
D gene: -
clone size: -
J gene: TRBJ2-2

CDR3 protein: CASQLARNTGELFF
CDR3 DNA: TGTGCCAGCCAACTAGCGCGGAACACCGGGGAGCTGTTTTTT
V gene: TRBV19
D gene: TRBD2
clone size: -
J gene: TRBJ2-2

CDR3 protein: CASSPPLRGGNEQFF
CDR3 DNA: TGTGCCAGCAGCCCCCCTTTGCGGGGGGGCAATGAGCAGTTCTTC
V gene: TRBV5-4
D gene: TRBD2
clone size: -
J gene: TRBJ2-1

CDR3 protein: CASSHGQLLTYEQYF
CDR3 DNA: TGTGCCAGCAGCCACGGACAGCTCCTTACCTACGAGCAGTACTTC
V gene: TRBV7-6
D gene: -
clone size: -
J gene: TRBJ2-7

CDR3 protein: CASSLGAWSGSYNEQYF
CDR3 DNA: TGTGCCAGCAGCTTAGGGGCTTGGAGCGGGAGCTACAACGAGCAGTACTTC
V gene: TRBV7-2
D gene: TRBD2
clone size: many
J gene: TRBJ2-7

CDR3 protein: CASSLGDSGDQPQHF
CDR3 DNA: TGCGCCAGCAGCTTAGGAGACAGCGGGGATCAGCCCCAGCATTTT
V gene: TRBV5-1
D gene: -
clone size: -
J gene: TRBJ1-5

CDR3 protein: CASSHPGTLGTDTQYF
CDR3 DNA: TGTGCCAGCAGTCACCCTGGGACTCTGGGCACAGATACGCAGTATTTT
V gene: TRBV6-2/TRBV6-3
D gene: -
clone size: once
J gene: TRBJ2-3

CDR3 protein: CSVEHHLNAEAFF
CDR3 DNA: TGCAGCGTTGAACACCACCTGAACGCTGAAGCTTTCTTT
V gene: TRBV29-1
D gene: -
clone size: -
J gene: TRBJ1-1

CDR3 protein: CASSQDPRGGAGELFF
CDR3 DNA: TGCGCCAGCAGCCAAGATCCGAGGGGGGGCGCCGGGGAGCTGTTTTTT
V gene: TRBV4-3
D gene: -
clone size: few
J gene: TRBJ2-2

CDR3 protein: CASSPQISSTDTQYF
CDR3 DNA: TGTGCCAGCAGTCCCCAAATATCTAGCACAGATACGCAGTATTTT
V gene: TRBV6-5
D gene: -
clone size: -
J gene: TRBJ2-3

CDR3 protein: CATSDLAVDTQYF
CDR3 DNA: TGTGCCACCAGTGATCTAGCGGTAGATACGCAGTATTTT
V gene: TRBV24-1
D gene: TRBD2
clone size: once
J gene: TRBJ2-3

CDR3 protein: CASSFRRTTYEQYF
CDR3 DNA: TGTGCCAGCAGCTTCCGTCGGACGACCTACGAGCAGTACTTC
V gene: TRBV7-2
D gene: -
clone size: -
J gene: TRBJ2-7

CDR3 protein: CASSRLEGSSRYEQYF
CDR3 DNA: TGTGCCAGCAGCCGACTTGAAGGGTCTAGTCGCTACGAGCAGTACTTC
V gene: TRBV7-6
D gene: -
clone size: -
J gene: TRBJ2-7

CDR3 protein: CASSFSGSGNTIYF
CDR3 DNA: TGTGCCAGCAGTTTCTCGGGCTCTGGAAACACCATATATTTT
V gene: TRBV27
D gene: -
clone size: -
J gene: TRBJ1-3

CDR3 protein: CATLPWGGPYEQYF
CDR3 DNA: TGTGCCACCCTTCCCTGGGGAGGACCCTACGAGCAGTACTTC
V gene: TRBV24-1
D gene: -
clone size: -
J gene: TRBJ2-7

CDR3 protein: CASSMRIPGELFF
CDR3 DNA: TGTGCCAGTAGTATGCGGATCCCCGGGGAGCTGTTTTTT
V gene: TRBV19
D gene: -
clone size: -
J gene: TRBJ2-2

CDR3 protein: CTSSQAGTGERGYTF
CDR3 DNA: TGCACCAGCAGCCAGGCCGGGACAGGGGAAAGAGGCTACACCTTC
V gene: TRBV1
D gene: -
clone size: -
J gene: TRBJ1-2